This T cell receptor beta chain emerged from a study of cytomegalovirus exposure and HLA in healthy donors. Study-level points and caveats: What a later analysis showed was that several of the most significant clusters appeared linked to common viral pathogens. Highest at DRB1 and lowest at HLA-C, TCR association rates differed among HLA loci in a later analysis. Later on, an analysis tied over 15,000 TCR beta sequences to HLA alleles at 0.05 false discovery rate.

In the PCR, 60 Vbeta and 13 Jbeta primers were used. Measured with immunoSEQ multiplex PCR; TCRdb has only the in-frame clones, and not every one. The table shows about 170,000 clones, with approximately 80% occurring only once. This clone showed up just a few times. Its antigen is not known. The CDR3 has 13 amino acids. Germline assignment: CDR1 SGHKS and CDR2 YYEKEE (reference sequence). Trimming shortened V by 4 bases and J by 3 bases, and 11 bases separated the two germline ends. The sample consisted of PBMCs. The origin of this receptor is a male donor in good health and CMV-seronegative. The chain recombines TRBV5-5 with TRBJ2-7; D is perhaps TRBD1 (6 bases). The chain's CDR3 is CASSGDKYYEQYF. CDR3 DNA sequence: TGTGCCAGCAGCGGGGACAAGTACTACGAGCAGTACTTC. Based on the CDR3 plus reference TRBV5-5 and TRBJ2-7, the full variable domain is DAGVTQSPTHLIKTRGQQVTLRCSPISGHKSVSWYQQVLGQGPQFIFQYYEKEERGRGNFPDRFSARQFPNYSSELNVNALLLGDSALYLCASSGDKYYEQYFGPGTRLTVT.